The clone carrying this T cell receptor (beta chain) has more than one count but fewer than ten. Its antigen is currently unknown. The sample originates from a study of beta chain features in type 1 diabetes. The investigators reverse transcribed all of the isolated RNA, so they sequenced expressed TCRB transcripts. The repertoire was sequenced with immunoSEQ multiplex PCR; TCRdb's copy has only in-frame clones and lacks some. In the table there are about 190,000 clones, about 8% of which are singletons. Study-wide results and caveats: There was a moderate but significant shortening of TCRB CDR3s in all four CD4+ subsets of Type 1 diabetes patients. In type 1 diabetes patients, VDJ junctions had fewer insertions; deletions at these junctions were more frequent.

Per germline, CDR1 SGHAT and CDR2 FQNNGV. With V trimmed by 1 base and J by 7 bases, 9 bases remained unmatched. The CDR3 sequence is 15 residues long. This receptor was identified in a woman between 40 and 50 years old with type 1 diabetes. Sequences were obtained from central memory CD4+ T cells from blood. The chain carries TRBV11-2 and TRBJ2-7; 8 nucleotides match TRBD1. The CDR3 here is CASSLARRGREEQYF. The CDR3 nucleotides read TGTGCCAGCAGCTTAGCCCGCAGGGGGCGAGAGGAGCAGTACTTC.